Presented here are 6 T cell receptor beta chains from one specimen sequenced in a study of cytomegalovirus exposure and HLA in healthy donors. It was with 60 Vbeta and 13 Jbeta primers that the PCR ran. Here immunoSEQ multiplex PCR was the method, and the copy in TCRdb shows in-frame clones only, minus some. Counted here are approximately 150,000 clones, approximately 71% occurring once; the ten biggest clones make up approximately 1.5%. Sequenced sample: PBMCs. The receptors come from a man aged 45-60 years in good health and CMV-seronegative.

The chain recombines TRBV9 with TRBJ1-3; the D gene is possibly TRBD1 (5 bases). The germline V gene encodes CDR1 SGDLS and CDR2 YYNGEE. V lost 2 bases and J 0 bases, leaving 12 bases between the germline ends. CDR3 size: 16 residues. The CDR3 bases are TGTGCCAGCAGCGTCAACGACAGTCCCTCTGGAAACACCATATATTTT. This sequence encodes CASSVNDSPSGNTIYF.

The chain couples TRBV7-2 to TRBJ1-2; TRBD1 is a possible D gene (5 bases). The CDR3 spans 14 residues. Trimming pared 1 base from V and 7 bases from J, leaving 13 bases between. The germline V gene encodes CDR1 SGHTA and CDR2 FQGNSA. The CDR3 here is CASSLVAAGAGYTF. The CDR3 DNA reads TGTGCCAGCAGCTTAGTCGCGGCTGGGGCTGGCTACACCTTC.

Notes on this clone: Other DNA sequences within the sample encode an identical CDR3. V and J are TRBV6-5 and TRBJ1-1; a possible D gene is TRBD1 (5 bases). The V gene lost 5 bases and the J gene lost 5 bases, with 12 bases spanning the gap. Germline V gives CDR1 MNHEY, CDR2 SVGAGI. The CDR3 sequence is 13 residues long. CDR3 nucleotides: TGTGCCAGCAGTCCCCTGGGGGGAACTGAAGCTTTCTTT. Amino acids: CASSPLGGTEAFF.

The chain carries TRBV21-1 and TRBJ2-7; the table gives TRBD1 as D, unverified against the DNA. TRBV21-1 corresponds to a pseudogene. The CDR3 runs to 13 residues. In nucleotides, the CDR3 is TGTGCCAGCAGCAAAGACAGGGTTTACGAGCAGTACTTC. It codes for CASSKDRVYEQYF.

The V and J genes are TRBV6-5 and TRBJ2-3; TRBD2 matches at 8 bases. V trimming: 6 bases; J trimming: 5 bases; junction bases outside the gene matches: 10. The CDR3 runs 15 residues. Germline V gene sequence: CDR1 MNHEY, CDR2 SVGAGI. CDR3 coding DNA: TGTGCCAGCAGAAGACTAGCGCTGCAAAAAGATACGCAGTATTTT. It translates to CASRRLALQKDTQYF.

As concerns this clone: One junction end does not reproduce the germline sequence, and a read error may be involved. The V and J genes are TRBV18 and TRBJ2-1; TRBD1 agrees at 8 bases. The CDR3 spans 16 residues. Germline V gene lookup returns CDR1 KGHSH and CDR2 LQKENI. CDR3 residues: CASSPQGRGRNNEQFF. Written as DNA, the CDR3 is TGTGCCAGCTCCCCACAGGGCAGGGGGCGCAACAATGAGCAGTTCTTC.